The T cell receptor beta chain described here comes from a study of T cell responses to AZD1222 COVID-19 vaccine. General study findings and limits: After two AZD1222 doses, spike-specific TCR breadth and depth rose versus day 0. Among those given AZD1222, only six were seropositive at baseline.

Repertoires were generated with immunoSEQ multiplex PCR, while TCRdb's copy carries only in-frame clones and drops some. This sample has just over 80,000 clones, with approximately 90% found just once. The table lists this clone with a count of one. The antigen is not known. Germline loops: CDR1 KGHDR, CDR2 SFDVKD. CDR3 length equals 16 residues. V lost 3 bases to trimming and J lost 3 bases, with 14 bases between them. The source is an adult in good health. The gene calls are TRBV24-1 and TRBJ1-3; TRBD1 is a possible D gene (6 bases). The sequenced sample was peripheral blood, obtained on day 0 of AZD1222 vaccination. The CDR3 loop reads CATSDASTGGGNTIYF. DNA for the CDR3: TGTGCCACCAGTGATGCCTCGACAGGTGGTGGAAACACCATATATTTT.